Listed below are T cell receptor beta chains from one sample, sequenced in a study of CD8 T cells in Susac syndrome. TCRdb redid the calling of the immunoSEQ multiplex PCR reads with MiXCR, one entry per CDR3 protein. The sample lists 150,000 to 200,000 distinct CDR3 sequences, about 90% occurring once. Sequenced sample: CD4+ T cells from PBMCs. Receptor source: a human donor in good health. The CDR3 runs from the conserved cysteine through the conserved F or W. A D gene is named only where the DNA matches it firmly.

CDR3 DNA: TGTGCCTGGAGCCGGGACAGGGGGCTCCCTAGCAATCAGCCCCAGCATTTT; CDR3 protein: CAWSRDRGLPSNQPQHF; V gene: TRBV30; J gene: TRBJ1-5; D gene: TRBD1
CDR3 DNA: TGTGCCAGCAGAGGTCCGGGACAGGGTCATCAGCCCCAGCATTTT; CDR3 protein: CASRGPGQGHQPQHF; V gene: TRBV6-5; J gene: TRBJ1-5; D gene: TRBD1
CDR3 DNA: TGTGCCAGCAGTTACGACATGGGGTATTCACCCCTCCACTTT; CDR3 protein: CASSYDMGYSPLHF; V gene: TRBV6-2/TRBV6-3; J gene: TRBJ1-6; D gene: -
CDR3 DNA: TGCGCCAGCAGCCGGGGGTTGAGAGAAAAACTGTTTTTT; CDR3 protein: CASSRGLREKLFF; V gene: TRBV4-1; J gene: TRBJ1-4; D gene: -
CDR3 DNA: TGCAGCGTTGAGGCAGCCACAGATACGCAGTATTTT; CDR3 protein: CSVEAATDTQYF; V gene: TRBV29-1; J gene: TRBJ2-3; D gene: -
CDR3 DNA: TGCGCCAGCAGCCAACAGGGAAGAACTGGAAACACCATATATTTT; CDR3 protein: CASSQQGRTGNTIYF; V gene: TRBV4-3; J gene: TRBJ1-3; D gene: -
CDR3 DNA: TGTGCCAGCAGTCGATTCTGGACAGGGGGCGCGGAGACCCAGTACTTC; CDR3 protein: CASSRFWTGGAETQYF; V gene: TRBV6-2/TRBV6-3; J gene: TRBJ2-5; D gene: TRBD1
CDR3 DNA: TGCAGCGTTGGACAGACCCCCAATCAGCCCCAGCATTTT; CDR3 protein: CSVGQTPNQPQHF; V gene: TRBV29-1; J gene: TRBJ1-5; D gene: -
CDR3 DNA: TGTGCCATCAGTTCTTCGACAGGGAGCGGCACAGATACGCAGTATTTT; CDR3 protein: CAISSSTGSGTDTQYF; V gene: TRBV10-3; J gene: TRBJ2-3; D gene: TRBD1
CDR3 DNA: TGTGCCAGCCGATCGGGGGGCCCTGGCGAGCAGTACTTC; CDR3 protein: CASRSGGPGEQYF; V gene: TRBV7-9; J gene: TRBJ2-7; D gene: -
CDR3 DNA: TGTGCCAGCAGCACTCCCTGCAGTCTCCGGACAGGTATTAACTATGGCTACACCTTC; CDR3 protein: CASSTPCSLRTGINYGYTF; V gene: TRBV21-1; J gene: TRBJ1-2; D gene: -
CDR3 DNA: TGTGCCAGCAGTCTGACAGGGACCGACAATGAGCAGTTCTTC; CDR3 protein: CASSLTGTDNEQFF; V gene: TRBV12-3/TRBV12-4; J gene: TRBJ2-1; D gene: TRBD1
CDR3 DNA: TGCAGCGTTGAACGGACAGGGGAAAACGAGCAGTACTTC; CDR3 protein: CSVERTGENEQYF; V gene: TRBV29-1; J gene: TRBJ2-7; D gene: TRBD1
CDR3 DNA: TGCGCCAGCAGCCCACTGCTAGCGGGAGGTGCTAATGAGCAGTTCTTC; CDR3 protein: CASSPLLAGGANEQFF; V gene: TRBV5-1; J gene: TRBJ2-1; D gene: TRBD2
CDR3 DNA: TGTGCCAGCAGCTCAAGGAGGGAGTTGATCTACGAGCAGTACTTC; CDR3 protein: CASSSRRELIYEQYF; V gene: TRBV5-6; J gene: TRBJ2-7; D gene: -
CDR3 DNA: TGTGCCAGCTCACCACGGGCAGGGTATGGAGAGACCCAGTACTTC; CDR3 protein: CASSPRAGYGETQYF; V gene: TRBV18; J gene: TRBJ2-5; D gene: -
CDR3 DNA: TGCGCCAGCAGCTTGGTTGCCCAAGAGACCCAGTACTTC; CDR3 protein: CASSLVAQETQYF; V gene: TRBV5-1; J gene: TRBJ2-5; D gene: -
CDR3 DNA: TGTGCCTGGACAGGGGGCTGGGCAGATACGCAGTATTTT; CDR3 protein: CAWTGGWADTQYF; V gene: TRBV30; J gene: TRBJ2-3; D gene: TRBD1
CDR3 DNA: TGCGCCAGCAGCCTCGAAGGGGGGAGCCGAACCGGGGAGCTGTTTTTT; CDR3 protein: CASSLEGGSRTGELFF; V gene: TRBV4-1; J gene: TRBJ2-2; D gene: -
CDR3 DNA: TGCGCCAGCAGCTTGGGAGGGGCCGTGTACCAAGAGACCCAGTACTTC; CDR3 protein: CASSLGGAVYQETQYF; V gene: TRBV5-1; J gene: TRBJ2-5; D gene: -
CDR3 DNA: TGTGCCACCAGTGATGTGTTGGGTTACGACAATGAGCAGTTCTTC; CDR3 protein: CATSDVLGYDNEQFF; V gene: TRBV24-1; J gene: TRBJ2-1; D gene: -
CDR3 DNA: TGTGCCAGCAGTGCCAAGGGACTCGAAAAACTGTTTTTT; CDR3 protein: CASSAKGLEKLFF; V gene: TRBV6-1; J gene: TRBJ1-4; D gene: -
CDR3 DNA: TGTGCCAGCAGCTATAGCGGGAGGGCCAAAAATGAGCAGTTCTTC; CDR3 protein: CASSYSGRAKNEQFF; V gene: TRBV3-1; J gene: TRBJ2-1; D gene: TRBD2
CDR3 DNA: TGTGCCAGCAGCTTAGCGGTCAGGGACAATGAGCAGTTCTTC; CDR3 protein: CASSLAVRDNEQFF; V gene: TRBV7-2; J gene: TRBJ2-1; D gene: -
CDR3 DNA: TGTGCCAGCAGTCAGCAGATATTGAGCTCCTACGAGCAGTACTTC; CDR3 protein: CASSQQILSSYEQYF; V gene: TRBV6-2/TRBV6-3; J gene: TRBJ2-7; D gene: -
CDR3 DNA: TGTGCCAGCACCCCGGGGGATAGCAATCAGCCCCAGCATTTT; CDR3 protein: CASTPGDSNQPQHF; V gene: TRBV6-6; J gene: TRBJ1-5; D gene: -
CDR3 DNA: TGTGCCAGCAGTTACTCCCTAGCGAACAATGAGCAGTTCTTC; CDR3 protein: CASSYSLANNEQFF; V gene: TRBV6-2/TRBV6-3; J gene: TRBJ2-1; D gene: -